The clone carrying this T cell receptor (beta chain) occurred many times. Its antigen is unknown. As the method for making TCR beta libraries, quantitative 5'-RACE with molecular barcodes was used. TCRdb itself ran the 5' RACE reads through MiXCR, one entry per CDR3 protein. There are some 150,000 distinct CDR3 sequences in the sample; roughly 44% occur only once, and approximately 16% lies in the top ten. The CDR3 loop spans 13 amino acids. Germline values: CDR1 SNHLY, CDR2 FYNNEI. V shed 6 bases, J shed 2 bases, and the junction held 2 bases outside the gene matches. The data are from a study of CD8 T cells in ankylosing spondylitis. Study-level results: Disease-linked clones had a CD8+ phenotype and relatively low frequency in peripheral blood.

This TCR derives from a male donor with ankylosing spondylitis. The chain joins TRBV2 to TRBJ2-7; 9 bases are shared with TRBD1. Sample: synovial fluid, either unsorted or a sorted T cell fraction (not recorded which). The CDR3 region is CASRDRGTYEQYF. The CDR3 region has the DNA TGTGCCAGCAGGGACAGGGGAACCTACGAGCAGTACTTC. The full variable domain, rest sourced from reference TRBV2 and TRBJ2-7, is EPEVTQTPSHQVTQMGQEVILRCVPISNHLYFYWYRQILGQKVEFLVSFYNNEISEKSEIFDDQFSVERPDGSNFTLKIRSTKLEDSAMYFCASRDRGTYEQYFGPGTRLTVT.